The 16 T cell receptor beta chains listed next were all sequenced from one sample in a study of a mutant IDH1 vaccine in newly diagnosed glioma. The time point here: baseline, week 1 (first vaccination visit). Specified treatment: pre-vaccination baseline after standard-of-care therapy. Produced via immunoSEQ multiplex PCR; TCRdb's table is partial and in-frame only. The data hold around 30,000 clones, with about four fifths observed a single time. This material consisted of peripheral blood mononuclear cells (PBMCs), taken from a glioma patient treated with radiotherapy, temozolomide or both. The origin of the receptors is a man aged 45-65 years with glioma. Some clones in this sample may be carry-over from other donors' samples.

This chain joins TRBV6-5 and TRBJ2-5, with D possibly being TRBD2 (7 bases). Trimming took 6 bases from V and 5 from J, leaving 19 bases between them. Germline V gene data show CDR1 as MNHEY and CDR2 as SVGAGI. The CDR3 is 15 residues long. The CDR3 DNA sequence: TGTGCCAGCAGAACATACGGGGCGGGGGCGGAGACCCAGTACTTC. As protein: CASRTYGAGAETQYF.

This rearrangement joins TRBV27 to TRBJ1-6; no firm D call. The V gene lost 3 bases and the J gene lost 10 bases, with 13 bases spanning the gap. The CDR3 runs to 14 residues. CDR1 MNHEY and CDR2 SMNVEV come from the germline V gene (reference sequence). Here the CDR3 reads CASSFRGVGSPLHF. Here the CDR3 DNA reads TGTGCCAGCAGTTTTCGCGGGGTAGGGTCACCCCTCCACTTT.

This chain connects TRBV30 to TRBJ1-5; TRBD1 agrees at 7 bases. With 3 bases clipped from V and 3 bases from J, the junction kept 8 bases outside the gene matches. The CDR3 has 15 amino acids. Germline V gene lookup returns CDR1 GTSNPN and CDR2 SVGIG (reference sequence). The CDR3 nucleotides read TGTGCCTGGAGAGAAACAGGGGCGACCAATCAGCCCCAGCATTTT. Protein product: CAWRETGATNQPQHF.

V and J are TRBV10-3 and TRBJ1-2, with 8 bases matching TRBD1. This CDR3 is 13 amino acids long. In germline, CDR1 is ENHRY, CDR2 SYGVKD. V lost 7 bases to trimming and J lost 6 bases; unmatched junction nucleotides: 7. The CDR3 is CAINGQGFDGYTF. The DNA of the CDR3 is TGTGCCATCAACGGACAGGGATTCGATGGCTACACCTTC.

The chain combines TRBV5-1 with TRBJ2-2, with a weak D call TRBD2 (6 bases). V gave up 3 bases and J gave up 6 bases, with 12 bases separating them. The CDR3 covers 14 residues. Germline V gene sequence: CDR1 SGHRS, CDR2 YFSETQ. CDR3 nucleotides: TGCGCCAGCAGCTCGCGGGACGGCGCCGGGGAGCTGTTTTTT. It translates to CASSSRDGAGELFF.

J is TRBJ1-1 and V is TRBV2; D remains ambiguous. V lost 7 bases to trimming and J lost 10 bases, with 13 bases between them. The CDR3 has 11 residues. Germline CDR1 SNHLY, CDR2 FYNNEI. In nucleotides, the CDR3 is TGTGCCAGCACTCCACAGAGGAGAGCTTTCTTT. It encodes CASTPQRRAFF. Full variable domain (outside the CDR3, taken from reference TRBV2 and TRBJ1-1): EPEVTQTPSHQVTQMGQEVILRCVPISNHLYFYWYRQILGQKVEFLVSFYNNEISEKSEIFDDQFSVERPDGSNFTLKIRSTKLEDSAMYFCASTPQRRAFFGQGTRLTVV.

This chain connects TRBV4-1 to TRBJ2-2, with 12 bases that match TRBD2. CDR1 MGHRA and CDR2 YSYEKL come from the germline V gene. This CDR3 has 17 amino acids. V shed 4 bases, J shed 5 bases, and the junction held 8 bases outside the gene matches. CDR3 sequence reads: CASSRGLAGRSTGELFF. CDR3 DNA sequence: TGCGCCAGCAGCCGCGGACTAGCGGGGCGGTCGACCGGGGAGCTGTTTTTT.

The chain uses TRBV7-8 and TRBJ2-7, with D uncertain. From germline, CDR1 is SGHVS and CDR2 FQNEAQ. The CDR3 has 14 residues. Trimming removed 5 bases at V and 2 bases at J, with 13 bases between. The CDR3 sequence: CASSAQQFAYEQYF. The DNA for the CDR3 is TGTGCCAGCAGCGCCCAACAGTTTGCCTACGAGCAGTACTTC.

The CDR3 reads CASGNQPQHF. DNA for the CDR3: TGTGCCAGCGGAAATCAGCCCCAGCATTTT. The chain employs TRBV6-5 and TRBJ1-5; D unclear. Deletions cut 8 bases from V and 4 bases from J, with 3 bases between. The CDR3 sequence is 10 residues long. In germline, CDR1 is MNHEY, CDR2 SVGAGI.

The CDR3 protein is CASSLLTSGSGETQYF. The CDR3 DNA reads TGTGCCAGCAGCTTATTGACCAGCGGGAGTGGAGAGACCCAGTACTTC. The chain uses TRBV11-2 and TRBJ2-5; the match to TRBD2 covers 8 bases. The CDR3 sequence is 16 residues long. Losses at the gene ends were 2 bases for V and 4 bases for J; bases not matched to a gene: 9. CDR1 and CDR2 from the germline V gene are SGHAT and FQNNGV. Complete variable domain (other parts from reference TRBV11-2 and TRBJ2-5): EAGVAQSPRYKIIEKRQSVAFWCNPISGHATLYWYQQILGQGPKLLIQFQNNGVVDDSQLPKDRFSAERLKGVDSTLKIQPAKLEDSAVYLCASSLLTSGSGETQYFGPGTRLLVL.

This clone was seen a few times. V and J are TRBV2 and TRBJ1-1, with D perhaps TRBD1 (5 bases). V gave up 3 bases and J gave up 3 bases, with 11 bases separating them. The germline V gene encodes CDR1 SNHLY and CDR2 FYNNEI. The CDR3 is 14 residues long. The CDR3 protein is CASSESSGDTEAFF. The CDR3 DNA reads TGTGCCAGCAGTGAGTCTTCGGGGGACACTGAAGCTTTCTTT.

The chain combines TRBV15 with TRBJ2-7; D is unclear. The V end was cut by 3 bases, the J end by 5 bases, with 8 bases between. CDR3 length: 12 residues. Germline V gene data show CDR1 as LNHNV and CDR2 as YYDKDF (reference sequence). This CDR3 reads CATSRSRDEQYF. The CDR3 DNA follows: TGTGCCACCAGCAGGAGTAGGGACGAGCAGTACTTC.

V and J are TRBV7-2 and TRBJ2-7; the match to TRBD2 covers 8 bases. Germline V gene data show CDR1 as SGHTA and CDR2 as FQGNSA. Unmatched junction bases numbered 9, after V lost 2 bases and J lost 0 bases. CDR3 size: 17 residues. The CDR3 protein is CASSLTPRAGDSYEQYF. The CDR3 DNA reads TGTGCCAGCAGCTTAACCCCTCGAGCGGGGGACTCCTACGAGCAGTACTTC.

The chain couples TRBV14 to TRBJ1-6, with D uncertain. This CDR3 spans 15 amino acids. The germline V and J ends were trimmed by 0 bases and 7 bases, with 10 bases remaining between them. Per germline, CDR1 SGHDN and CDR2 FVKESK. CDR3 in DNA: TGTGCCAGCAGCCAAGAGAGATATGGCAATTCACCCCTCCACTTT. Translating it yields CASSQERYGNSPLHF.

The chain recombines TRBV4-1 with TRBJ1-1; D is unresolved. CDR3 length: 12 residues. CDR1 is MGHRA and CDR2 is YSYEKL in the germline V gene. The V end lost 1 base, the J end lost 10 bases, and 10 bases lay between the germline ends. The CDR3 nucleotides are TGCGCCAGCAGCCAAGGGACCCTTCTAGCTTTCTTT. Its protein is CASSQGTLLAFF.

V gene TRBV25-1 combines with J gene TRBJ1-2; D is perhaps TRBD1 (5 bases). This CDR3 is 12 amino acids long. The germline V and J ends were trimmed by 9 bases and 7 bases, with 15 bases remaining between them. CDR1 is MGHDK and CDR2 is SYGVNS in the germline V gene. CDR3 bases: TGTGCCAGTTCTGAGGGAGGGGCTGGCTACACCTTC. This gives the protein CASSEGGAGYTF.